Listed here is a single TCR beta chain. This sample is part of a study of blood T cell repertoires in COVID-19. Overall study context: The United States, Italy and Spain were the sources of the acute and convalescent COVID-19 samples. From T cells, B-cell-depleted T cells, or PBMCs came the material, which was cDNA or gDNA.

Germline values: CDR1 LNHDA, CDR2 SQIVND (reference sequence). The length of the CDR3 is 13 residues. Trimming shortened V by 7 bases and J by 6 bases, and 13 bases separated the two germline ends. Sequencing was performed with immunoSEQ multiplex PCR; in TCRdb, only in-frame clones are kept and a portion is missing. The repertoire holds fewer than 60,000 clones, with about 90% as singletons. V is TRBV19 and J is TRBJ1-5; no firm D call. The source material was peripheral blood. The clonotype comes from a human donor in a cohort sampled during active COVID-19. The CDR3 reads CASNLQSSQPQHF. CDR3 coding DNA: TGTGCCAGTAACCTACAGTCGAGTCAGCCCCAGCATTTT.